This passage covers 21 T cell receptor beta chains from one sample sequenced in a study of blood T cells in healthy people across ages. Together with a sample-barcoded 5' primer, a J-beta primer mix was included in a second PCR lasting about 7 to 12 cycles. TCRdb fed the 5' RACE reads into MiXCR, producing one record per CDR3 protein. The sample consists of roughly 1,300,000 distinct CDR3 sequences, approximately 59% of them appearing once. The material sequenced was blood. These receptors all come from a young man in good health.

V and J are TRBV6-5 and TRBJ2-2; 8 nucleotides match TRBD2. The V gene's germline CDR1 is MNHEY and CDR2 SVGAGI. V shed 10 bases and J 9 bases; nucleotides not matched to a gene: 13. This CDR3 comprises 14 residues. This CDR3 is CAIGIAGLGRELFF. CDR3 DNA: TGTGCCATCGGGATAGCGGGACTTGGCCGGGAGCTGTTTTTT.

The rearrangement uses TRBV5-5 and TRBJ2-1, with 10 nucleotides matching TRBD2. The J call could be wrong; TRBJ2-7 is a better fit for the DNA end. This CDR3 has 15 residues. CDR1 and CDR2 (germline): SGHKS, YYEKEE (reference sequence). The CDR3 sequence: CASSSIAGGYNEQYF. Written as DNA, the CDR3 is TGTGCCAGCAGCTCAATAGCGGGGGGTTACAATGAGCAGTACTTC.

The CDR3 coding sequence is TGCAGCGGGGTTAGGCAAGAGACCCAGTACTTC. Protein product: CSGVRQETQYF. This chain connects TRBV29-1 to TRBJ2-5; D uncertain. Trimming took 7 bases from V and 2 from J, leaving 8 bases between them. There are 11 residues in the CDR3. Germline assignment: CDR1 SQVTM and CDR2 ANQGSEA.

The V and J genes are TRBV20-1 and TRBJ2-5, with D perhaps given as TRBD1 or TRBD2 (5 bases each). The closer fit of TRBJ2-7 to the DNA end suggests the J call may be wrong. This CDR3 has 13 residues. Germline V CDR1 and CDR2: DFQATT, SNEGSKA (reference sequence). CDR3 sequence: CSARGTGNDEQYF. The CDR3, as DNA: TGCAGTGCCCGAGGGACCGGGAACGACGAGCAGTACTTC.

The gene calls are TRBV24-1 and TRBJ2-7, with 8 bases that match TRBD2. Unmatched junction bases numbered 5, after V lost 7 bases and J lost 4 bases. Germline V gives CDR1 KGHDR, CDR2 SFDVKD. The CDR3 consists of 13 residues. The CDR3 spells CATRAGTRYEQYF. CDR3 DNA sequence: TGTGCCACCAGGGCCGGGACTAGGTACGAGCAGTACTTC.

The chain is built from TRBV4-2 and TRBJ2-2; 7 nucleotides line up with TRBD2. The length of the CDR3 is 15 residues. The germline V gene encodes CDR1 LGHNA and CDR2 YNFKEQ. With 4 bases clipped from V and 1 base from J, the junction kept 3 bases outside the gene matches. The CDR3 sequence is CASSPSGMNTGELFF. The CDR3 nucleotides read TGTGCCAGCAGCCCCAGCGGGATGAACACCGGGGAGCTGTTTTTT.

V usage is TRBV6-6 and J usage is TRBJ1-1; perhaps TRBD1 as D (6 bases). Germline V CDR1 and CDR2: MNHNY, SVGAGI (reference sequence). The CDR3 length is 13 residues. Trimming stripped 8 bases from V and 6 bases from J, with 16 bases between. CDR3 sequence reads: CASLPQGLPEAFF. CDR3 in DNA: TGTGCCAGCCTACCACAGGGTTTACCTGAAGCTTTCTTT.

This clonotype was recorded a few times. This sequence joins TRBV14 and TRBJ1-1; D remains ambiguous. Germline CDR1 and CDR2: SGHDN and FVKESK. V gave up 0 bases and J gave up 2 bases, with 10 bases separating them. This CDR3 comprises 15 residues. This CDR3 is CASSQDPSLNTEAFF. The CDR3 coding sequence is TGTGCCAGCAGCCAAGATCCTTCCCTTAACACTGAAGCTTTCTTT.

V and J are TRBV5-1 and TRBJ2-1; D possibly corresponds to TRBD2 (6 bases). With 0 bases removed from V and 6 bases from J, the gap between germline ends came to 16 bases. The length of the CDR3 is 16 residues. In germline, CDR1 is SGHRS, CDR2 YFSETQ. This CDR3 is CASSLVVLGGGNEQFF. In DNA, the CDR3 is TGCGCCAGCAGCTTGGTCGTGCTGGGGGGTGGCAATGAGCAGTTCTTC.

This clonotype appeared once. The rearrangement joins TRBV20-1 to TRBJ2-7, with 10 nucleotides matching TRBD2. The V gene end was trimmed by 3 bases and the J gene end by 12 bases; junction bases not matched to a gene: 11. CDR1 and CDR2 from the germline V gene are DFQATT and SNEGSKA (reference sequence). The CDR3 runs to 13 residues. CDR3 in DNA: TGCAGTGCTAGCCATCCTAGCGGGGGTAGAGTGTACTTC. This translates into CSASHPSGGRVYF.

V gene TRBV7-8 combines with J gene TRBJ1-1, with D tentatively TRBD1 (5 bases). CDR3 length equals 13 residues. Deletions cut 8 bases from V and 4 bases from J, with 14 bases between. The germline gives CDR1 SGHVS, CDR2 FQNEAQ. The DNA of the CDR3 is TGTGCCAGCGGCCCTGCAAGGGGCACTGAAGCTTTCTTT. This translates into CASGPARGTEAFF.

The rearrangement uses TRBV29-1 and TRBJ1-2; 11 nucleotides match TRBD1. CDR1 is SQVTM and CDR2 is ANQGSEA in the germline V gene. J lost 1 base, V lost 7 bases, and 8 bases had no gene match. There are 15 residues in the CDR3. CDR3 sequence reads: CSAWDRGTLNYGYTF. DNA of the CDR3: TGCAGCGCCTGGGACAGGGGGACCCTTAACTATGGCTACACCTTC.

The V call is TRBV11-2, the J call TRBJ1-1, with D perhaps TRBD1 (5 bases). This CDR3 has 13 residues. V was clipped by 5 bases and J by 4 bases, with 11 bases between them. Germline V gene sequence: CDR1 SGHAT, CDR2 FQNNGV. CDR3 sequence: CASSVPGPTEAFF. The DNA for the CDR3 is TGTGCCAGCAGCGTACCGGGACCCACTGAAGCTTTCTTT.

This clonotype has only a few counts. In DNA, the CDR3 is TGTGCCTGGGGGGGACACAGGAGCTACACCTTC. This translates into CAWGGHRSYTF. The chain combines TRBV30 with TRBJ1-2; a possible D gene is TRBD1 (6 bases). V was cut by 5 bases and J by 9 bases, with 13 bases left in between. CDR3 length: 11 amino acids. Per germline, CDR1 GTSNPN and CDR2 SVGIG (reference sequence).

This clonotype was observed once. The chain joins TRBV12-3 or TRBV12-4 to TRBJ2-2; D unresolved. V lost 5 bases, J lost 13 bases, and 11 bases lay in between. The CDR3 is 11 residues long. The DNA of the CDR3 is TGTGCCAGCAGTACCGCTGCAGGGCTGTTTTTT. As protein: CASSTAAGLFF.

The chain has TRBV20-1 and TRBJ1-2; a possible D gene is TRBD1 (6 bases). The CDR3 has 13 amino acids. Trimming shortened V by 2 bases and J by 4 bases, and 11 bases separated the two germline ends. Germline values: CDR1 DFQATT, CDR2 SNEGSKA (reference sequence). In nucleotides, the CDR3 is TGCAGTGCTAGACACAGGGATCCCTATGGCTACACCTTC. Translation: CSARHRDPYGYTF.

The J gene is TRBJ2-1, the V gene TRBV12-5; TRBD2 aligns across 7 bases. This CDR3 contains 16 residues. CDR1 is LGHNT, CDR2 FRNRAP, per germline. The V gene end was trimmed by 0 bases and the J gene end by 3 bases; junction bases not matched to a gene: 5. CDR3 coding DNA: TGTGCTAGTGGTTTGGTACGGGCTAGCGGCTACAATGAGCAGTTCTTC. This sequence encodes CASGLVRASGYNEQFF.

This clonotype has only one observation. This chain connects TRBV29-1 to TRBJ1-4, with no clear D. This CDR3 is built from 15 residues. The germline V gene has CDR1 SQVTM and CDR2 ANQGSEA. The V end was cut by 6 bases, the J end by 7 bases, with 21 bases between. The CDR3 region is CSVESAWPHFEKLFF. CDR3 bases: TGCAGCGTCGAATCAGCATGGCCCCATTTTGAAAAACTGTTTTTT. Full variable domain (missing parts from reference TRBV29-1 and TRBJ1-4): SAVISQKPSRDICQRGTSLTIQCQVDSQVTMMFWYRQQPGQSLTLIATANQGSEATYESGFVIDKFPISRPNLTFSTLTVSNMSPEDSSIYLCSVESAWPHFEKLFFGSGTQLSVL.

The chain combines TRBV4-3 with TRBJ1-2; a weak D match, TRBD1 (5 bases). This CDR3 region has 15 residues. The germline gives CDR1 LGHNA, CDR2 YSLEER. Trimming removed 0 bases at V and 3 bases at J, with 11 bases between. CDR3 loop: CASSQERGEDYGYTF. In nucleotides, the CDR3 is TGCGCCAGCAGCCAAGAACGGGGGGAGGACTATGGCTACACCTTC.

This sequence joins TRBV5-6 and TRBJ2-1, with D possibly being TRBD1 (6 bases). Germline V gives CDR1 SGHDT, CDR2 YYEEEE. Trimming removed 4 bases at V and 6 bases at J, with 8 bases between. The CDR3 contains 12 residues. CDR3 in DNA: TGTGCCAGCAGCCGACAGGTCAATGAGCAGTTCTTC. Residues: CASSRQVNEQFF. The entire variable domain, with the rest obtained from reference TRBV5-6 and TRBJ2-1, is as follows: DAGVTQSPTHLIKTRGQQVTLRCSPKSGHDTVSWYQQALGQGPQFIFQYYEEEERQRGNFPDRFSGHQFPNYSSELNVNALLLGDSALYLCASSRQVNEQFFGPGTRLTVL.

For this clonotype: The junction and the germline gene differ at one end; a read error may be behind it. The chain couples TRBV24-1 to TRBJ1-5, with TRBD1 identical over 8 bases. Per the germline V gene, CDR1 is KGHDR and CDR2 is SFDVKD. This CDR3 contains 17 residues. As DNA, the CDR3 is TGTGCCACCAGTGATTCCACAGGGGGTTGGAGCAATCAGCCCCGGCATTTT. It translates to CATSDSTGGWSNQPRHF.